Sequencing of this T cell receptor (beta chain) was carried out in a study of persistence of HIV-infected CD4 T cells. Study results and limitations: Antigen-responding cells were enriched for degenerate expanded CDR3beta sequences.

Lysates of CMV-infected fibroblasts at 10 ug/mL stimulated these cells. CD40L-negative CD69-negative CD45RO-high memory CD4+ T cells were sorted as populations depleted of antigen-responding cells. This clone was counted a single time. Its antigen remains unknown. The immunoSEQ assay was version 4, run in survey mode. Each sample used up to roughly 1 ug genomic DNA diluted to 8.5 to 10 ng/uL. The method was immunoSEQ multiplex PCR; TCRdb's version includes in-frame clones alone and lacks a portion of them. Of around 28,000 clones listed, around 80% are singletons. The CDR3 extends over 15 amino acids. Trimming cost V 2 bases and J 1 base, with 9 bases left between them. Per germline, CDR1 SNHLY and CDR2 FYNNEI.

The rearrangement uses TRBV2 and TRBJ1-3; D is ambiguous. The TCR was taken from an adult woman with HIV who was CMV-seropositive. The sample was CD4+ T cells sorted from PBMCs after roughly 18-hour stimulation, taken from a patient who received antiretroviral therapy. The CDR3 coding sequence is TGTGCCAGCAGTGAATCCACACGATCTGGAAACACCATATATTTT. As protein: CASSESTRSGNTIYF.